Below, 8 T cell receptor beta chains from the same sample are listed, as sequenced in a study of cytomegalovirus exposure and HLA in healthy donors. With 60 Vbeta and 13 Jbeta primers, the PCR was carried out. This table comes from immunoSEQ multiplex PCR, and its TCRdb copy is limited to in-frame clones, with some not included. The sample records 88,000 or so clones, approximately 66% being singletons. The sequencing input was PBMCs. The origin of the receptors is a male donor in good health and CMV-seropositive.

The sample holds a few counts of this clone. CDR3 sequence (DNA): TGTGCCAGCAGCCAAGCCCCCCAGGGTACGAACACTGAAGCTTTCTTT. This encodes CASSQAPQGTNTEAFF. V and J are TRBV14 and TRBJ1-1; weak D call: TRBD1 (5 bases). CDR1 and CDR2 (germline): SGHDN, FVKESK. This CDR3 is built from 16 residues. The ends were cut back, 1 base at V and 1 base at J, with 13 bases in the middle.

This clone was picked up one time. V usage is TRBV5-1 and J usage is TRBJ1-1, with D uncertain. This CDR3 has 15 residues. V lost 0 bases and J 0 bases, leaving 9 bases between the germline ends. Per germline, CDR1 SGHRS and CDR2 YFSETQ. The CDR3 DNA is TGCGCCAGCAGCTTGGAACACAGAATGAACACTGAAGCTTTCTTT. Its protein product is CASSLEHRMNTEAFF.

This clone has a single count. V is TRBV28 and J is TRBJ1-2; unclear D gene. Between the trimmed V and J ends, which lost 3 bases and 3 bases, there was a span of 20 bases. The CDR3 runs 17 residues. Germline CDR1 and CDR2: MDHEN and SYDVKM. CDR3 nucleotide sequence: TGTGCCAGCAGTTTCCCCCTAAGGAATTACGAGGACTATGGCTACACCTTC. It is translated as CASSFPLRNYEDYGYTF.

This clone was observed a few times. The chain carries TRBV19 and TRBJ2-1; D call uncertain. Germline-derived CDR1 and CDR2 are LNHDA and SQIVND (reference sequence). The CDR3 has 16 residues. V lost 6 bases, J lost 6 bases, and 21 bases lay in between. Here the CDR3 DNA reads TGTGCCAGTAGGGCTTCGACGGCTAGTTCGACCAATGAGCAGTTCTTC. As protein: CASRASTASSTNEQFF.

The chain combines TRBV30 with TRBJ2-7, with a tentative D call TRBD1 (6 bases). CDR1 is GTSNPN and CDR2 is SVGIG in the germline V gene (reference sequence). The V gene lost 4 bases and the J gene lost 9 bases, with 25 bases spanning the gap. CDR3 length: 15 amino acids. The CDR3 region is CAWTPVKGTTTRQYF. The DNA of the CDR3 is TGTGCCTGGACCCCAGTAAAGGGGACAACTACGAGGCAGTACTTC. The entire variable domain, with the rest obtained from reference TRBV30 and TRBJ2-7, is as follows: SQTIHQWPATLVQPVGSPLSLECTVEGTSNPNLYWYRQAAGRGLQLLFYSVGIGQISSEVPQNLSASRPQDRQFILSSKKLLLSDSGFYLCAWTPVKGTTTRQYFGPGTRLTVT.

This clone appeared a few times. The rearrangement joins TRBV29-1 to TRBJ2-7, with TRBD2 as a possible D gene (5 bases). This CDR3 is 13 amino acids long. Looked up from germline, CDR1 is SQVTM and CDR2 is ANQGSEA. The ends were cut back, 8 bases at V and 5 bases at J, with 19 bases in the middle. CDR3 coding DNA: TGCAGCACCCGGGGTGCGGCATTCAACGAGCAGTACTTC. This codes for CSTRGAAFNEQYF.

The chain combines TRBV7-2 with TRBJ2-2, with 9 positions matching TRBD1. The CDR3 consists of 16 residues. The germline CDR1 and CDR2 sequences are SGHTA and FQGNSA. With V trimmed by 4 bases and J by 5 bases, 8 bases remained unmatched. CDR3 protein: CASSWEDRGGTGELFF. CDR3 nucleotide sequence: TGTGCCAGCAGCTGGGAGGACAGGGGTGGGACCGGGGAGCTGTTTTTT.

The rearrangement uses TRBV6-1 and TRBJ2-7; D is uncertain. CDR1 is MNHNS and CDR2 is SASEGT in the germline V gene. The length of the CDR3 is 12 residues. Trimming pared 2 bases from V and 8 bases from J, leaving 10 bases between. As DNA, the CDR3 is TGTGCCAGCAGTGAAAGAACATCGCAGCAGTACTTC. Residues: CASSERTSQQYF.